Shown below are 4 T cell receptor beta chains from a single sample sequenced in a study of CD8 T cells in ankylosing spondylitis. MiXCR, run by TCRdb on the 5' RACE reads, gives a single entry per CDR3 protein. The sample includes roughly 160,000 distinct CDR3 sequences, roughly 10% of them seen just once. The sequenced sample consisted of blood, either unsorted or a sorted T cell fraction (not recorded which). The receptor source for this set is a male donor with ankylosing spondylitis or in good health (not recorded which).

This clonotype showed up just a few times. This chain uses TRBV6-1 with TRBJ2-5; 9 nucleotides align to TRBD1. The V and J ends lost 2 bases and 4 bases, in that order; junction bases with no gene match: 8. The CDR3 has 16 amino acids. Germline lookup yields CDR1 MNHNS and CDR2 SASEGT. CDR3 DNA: TGTGCCAGCAGTGAATACGGGACAGGGTCTCGAGAGACCCAGTACTTC. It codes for CASSEYGTGSRETQYF.

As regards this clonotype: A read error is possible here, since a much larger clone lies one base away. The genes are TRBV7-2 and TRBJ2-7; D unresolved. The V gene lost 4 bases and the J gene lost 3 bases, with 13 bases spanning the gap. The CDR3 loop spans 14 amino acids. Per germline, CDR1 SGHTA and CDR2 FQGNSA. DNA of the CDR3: TGTGCCAGCAGCTCCGCTGGCAGTGTCTACGAGCAGTACTTC. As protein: CASSSAGSVYEQYF.

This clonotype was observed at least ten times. CDR3 bases: TGTGCCAGCAGCTTCCTCTTAGGAGGCACCGGGGAGCTGTTTTTT. Translation gives CASSFLLGGTGELFF. The V and J genes are TRBV11-2 and TRBJ2-2, with D perhaps matching TRBD2 (5 bases). V lost 3 bases, J lost 4 bases, and 12 bases lay in between. Germline CDR1 is SGHAT and CDR2 is FQNNGV. This CDR3 region has 15 residues.

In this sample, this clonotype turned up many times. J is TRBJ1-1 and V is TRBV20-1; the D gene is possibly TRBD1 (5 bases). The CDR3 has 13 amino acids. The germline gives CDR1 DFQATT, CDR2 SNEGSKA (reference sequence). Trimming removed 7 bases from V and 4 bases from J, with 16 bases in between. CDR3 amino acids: CSVPGAGSTEAFF. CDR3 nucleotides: TGCAGTGTTCCCGGGGCAGGGTCCACTGAAGCTTTCTTT.